Given below is one TCR beta chain in context. TCRdb keeps only in-frame clones here, not all; method: immunoSEQ multiplex PCR. The repertoire holds about 300,000 clones, about 85% seen once, with approximately 5.4% in the top ten. The data are from a study of blood T cell repertoires in COVID-19. The CDR3 length is 15 residues. Trimming took 5 bases from V and 4 from J, leaving 12 bases between them. CDR1 is SGHVS, CDR2 FNYEAQ, per germline. The clonotype was recovered from a woman aged 25 to 39 who had recovered from COVID-19. The chain is built from TRBV7-6 and TRBJ1-6; D call uncertain. The specimen sequenced was PBMCs or T cells enriched from blood (not recorded which). CDR3 sequence: CASSPREIYNSPLHF. The CDR3 nucleotides are TGTGCCAGCAGCCCCCGGGAAATTTATAATTCACCCCTCCACTTT.